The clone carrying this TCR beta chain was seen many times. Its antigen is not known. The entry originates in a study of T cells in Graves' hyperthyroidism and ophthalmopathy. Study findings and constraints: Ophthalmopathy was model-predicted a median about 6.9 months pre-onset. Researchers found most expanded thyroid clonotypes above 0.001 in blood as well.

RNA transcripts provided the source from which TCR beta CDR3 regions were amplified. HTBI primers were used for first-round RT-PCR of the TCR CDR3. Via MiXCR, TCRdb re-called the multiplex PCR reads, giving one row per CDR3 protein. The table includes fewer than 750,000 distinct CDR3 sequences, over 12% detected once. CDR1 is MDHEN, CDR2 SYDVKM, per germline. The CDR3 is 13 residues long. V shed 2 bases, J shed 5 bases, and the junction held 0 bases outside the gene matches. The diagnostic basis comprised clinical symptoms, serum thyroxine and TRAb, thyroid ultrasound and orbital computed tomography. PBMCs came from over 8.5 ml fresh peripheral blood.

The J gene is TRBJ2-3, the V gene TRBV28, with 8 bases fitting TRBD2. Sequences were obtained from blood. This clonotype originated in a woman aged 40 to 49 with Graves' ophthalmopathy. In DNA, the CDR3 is TGTGCCAGCAGTTTACGGGAGGGAGATACGCAGTATTTT. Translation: CASSLREGDTQYF.